This T cell receptor (beta chain) was recorded in a study of T cells in localized non-small cell lung cancer. The table came from immunoSEQ multiplex PCR; TCRdb's copy has only in-frame clones and leaves some out. Among some 10,000 clones, approximately 85% were seen once, and the ten largest hold about 9.1%. Germline values: CDR1 SGDLS, CDR2 YYNGEE. The CDR3 totals 16 residues. V trimming: 0 bases; J trimming: 0 bases; junction bases outside the gene matches: 4. This TCR derives from an older male donor with stage III lung adenocarcinoma. Specimen: peripheral blood, collected before any cancer treatment. The chain recombines TRBV9 with TRBJ2-5; 8 bases are a match to TRBD1. The CDR3 region has the DNA TGTGCCAGCAGCGTAGAGCCAGGGGGCTACCAAGAGACCCAGTACTTC. Protein product: CASSVEPGGYQETQYF. The full variable domain, its missing parts supplied by reference TRBV9 and TRBJ2-5, is DSGVTQTPKHLITATGQRVTLRCSPRSGDLSVYWYQQSLDQGLQFLIQYYNGEERAKGNILERFSAQQFPDLHSELNLSSLELGDSALYFCASSVEPGGYQETQYFGPGTRLLVL.